The sequence of this T cell receptor (beta chain) was determined in a study of T cell responses to AZD1222 COVID-19 vaccine. Overall study context: Researchers grouped second doses given at about 4 or about 12 weeks into one pool.

Sequencing used immunoSEQ multiplex PCR; TCRdb keeps in-frame clones, though not all of them. The data show around 160,000 clones, roughly 91% seen once. Germline CDR1 is MNHEY and CDR2 is SVGAGI. Trimming at V came to 6 bases and at J to 8 bases, leaving 10 bases not matched to a gene. The CDR3 covers 15 residues. Study conclusions and caveats: Unmutated regions of variants are reportedly targeted by nearly half of spike-specific TCRs. Most donors were white British, females outnumbered males, and clonal diversity was possibly underestimated.

Worth noting for this clone: The antigen is unknown.

This sequence joins TRBV6-5 and TRBJ1-2; TRBD1 matches at 12 bases. Sequencing used peripheral blood, obtained on day 0 of AZD1222 vaccination. The source is an adult in good health. In DNA, the CDR3 is TGTGCCAGCAGAAGCCCCGGGACAGGGGGCAGGGGCTACACCTTC. This translates into CASRSPGTGGRGYTF.